This T cell receptor beta chain was sequenced for a study of blood T cell repertoires in COVID-19. The germline V gene encodes CDR1 ENHRY and CDR2 SYGVKD. Trimming pared 3 bases from V and 1 base from J, leaving 12 bases between. CDR3 size: 16 residues. TCRdb's copy holds only in-frame clones and misses some; the assay was immunoSEQ multiplex PCR. The sample lists roughly 100,000 clones; roughly four fifths were seen once. The sample taken for sequencing was peripheral blood. The chain carries TRBV10-3 and TRBJ2-2, with D unresolved. This TCR was sampled from an elderly woman with active or convalescent COVID-19. In nucleotides, the CDR3 is TGTGCCATCAGTGACCCCCTGGGCCGGAACACCGGGGAGCTGTTTTTT. Its protein product is CAISDPLGRNTGELFF.